A single sample is the source of the 3 T cell receptor beta chains below, sequenced in a study of T cells in Graves' hyperthyroidism and ophthalmopathy. RNA transcripts provided the source from which TCR beta CDR3 regions were amplified. The HTBI primer set served for first-round RT-PCR of the TCR CDR3. TCRdb re-called the multiplex PCR reads with MiXCR, one entry per CDR3 protein. The data hold 490,000 or so distinct CDR3 sequences, with 20% observed a single time. Sequencing was carried out using blood. These receptors originate from a man aged 35-49 years with Graves' ophthalmopathy.

The chain recombines TRBV19 with TRBJ2-2, with 8 bases matching TRBD2. V was pared by 6 bases and J by 3 bases, with 12 bases of the junction left unmatched. Germline lookup yields CDR1 LNHDA and CDR2 SQIVND (reference sequence). This CDR3 has 17 residues. The CDR3 coding sequence is TGTGCCAGTAGAACCGGGACTAGTTCAATTGACACCGGGGAGCTGTTTTTT. It specifies CASRTGTSSIDTGELFF.

The CDR3 reads CASSLQRGGGGELFF. The CDR3 coding sequence is TGTGCCAGCAGTCTTCAGCGAGGGGGTGGCGGGGAGCTGTTTTTT. This chain uses TRBV7-9 with TRBJ2-2, with a possible D match to TRBD1 (6 bases). The CDR3 contains 15 residues. With 6 bases removed from V and 7 bases from J, the gap between germline ends came to 18 bases. Per germline, CDR1 SEHNR and CDR2 FQNEAQ (reference sequence).

This clonotype was detected a few times. The gene calls are TRBV12-3 or TRBV12-4 and TRBJ2-1; unclear D gene. The CDR3 sequence is 14 residues long. Between the trimmed V and J ends, which lost 3 bases and 7 bases, there was a span of 13 bases. The CDR3 nucleotides read TGTGCCAGCAGTTTTGCAAGTAGCTTTAATGAGCAGTTCTTC. Translating gives CASSFASSFNEQFF.